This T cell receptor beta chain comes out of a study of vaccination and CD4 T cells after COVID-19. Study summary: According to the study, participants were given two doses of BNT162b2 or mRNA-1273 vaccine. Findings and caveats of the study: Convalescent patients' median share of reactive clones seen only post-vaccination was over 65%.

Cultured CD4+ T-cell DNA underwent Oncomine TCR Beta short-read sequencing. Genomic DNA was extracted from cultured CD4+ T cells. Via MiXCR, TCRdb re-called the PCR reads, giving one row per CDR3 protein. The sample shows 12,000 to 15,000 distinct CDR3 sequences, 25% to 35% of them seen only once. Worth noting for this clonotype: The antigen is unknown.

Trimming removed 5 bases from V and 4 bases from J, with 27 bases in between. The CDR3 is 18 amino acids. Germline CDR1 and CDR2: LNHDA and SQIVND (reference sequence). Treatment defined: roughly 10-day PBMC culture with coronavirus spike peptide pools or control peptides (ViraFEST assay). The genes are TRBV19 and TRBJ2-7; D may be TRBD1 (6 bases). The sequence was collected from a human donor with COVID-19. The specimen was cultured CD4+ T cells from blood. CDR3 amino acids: CASSFHPAAWDTGYEQYF. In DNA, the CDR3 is TGTGCCAGTAGTTTCCACCCCGCCGCCTGGGACACAGGATACGAGCAGTACTTC.